A few counts support the clone carrying this T cell receptor (beta chain). The CDR3 loop spans 13 amino acids. Germline-derived CDR1 and CDR2 are SGHDN and FVKESK. Trimming removed 4 bases from V and 1 base from J, with 7 bases in between. The age range of participants was 18 to 89 years, with residence in about two dozen US areas. Original data processing: Counts of nucleated cells, estimated from reference gene primer amplification, were obtained. Libraries were prepared by immunoSEQ multiplex PCR; TCRdb keeps only in-frame clonotypes and omits some of them. V, J and clone size are those of that table, while D and trimming were read from the DNA. There are hundreds of thousands of clones in the sample; 75% to 90% occur only once, and roughly 2.5% lies in the top ten. This specimen comes from a study of blood T cell repertoires in COVID-19. Study-level background: T cells, B-cell-depleted T cells, or PBMCs supplied cDNA or gDNA.

The sample consisted of PBMCs or T cells enriched from blood (not recorded which). The clonotype was recovered from a woman aged 18-29 years who had recovered from COVID-19. The chain employs TRBV14 and TRBJ1-1; D is uncertain. In nucleotides, the CDR3 is TGTGCCAGCAGCCCGAACAGGAACACTGAAGCTTTCTTT. Amino acids: CASSPNRNTEAFF.